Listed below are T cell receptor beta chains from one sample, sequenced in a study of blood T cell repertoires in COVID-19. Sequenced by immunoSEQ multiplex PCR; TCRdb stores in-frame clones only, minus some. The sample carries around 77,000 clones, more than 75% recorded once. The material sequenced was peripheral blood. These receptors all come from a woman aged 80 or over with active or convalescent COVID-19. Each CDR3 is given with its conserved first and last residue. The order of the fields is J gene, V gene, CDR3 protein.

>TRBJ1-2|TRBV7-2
CASSPIGTDNYGYTF
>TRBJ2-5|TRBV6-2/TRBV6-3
CASSYPTIGEETQYF
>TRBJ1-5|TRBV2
CASSLSDRNQPQHF
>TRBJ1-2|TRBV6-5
CASMGEGYGYTF
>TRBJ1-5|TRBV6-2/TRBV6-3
CASSLDRANQPQHF
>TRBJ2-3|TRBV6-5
CASRQGDGTDTQYF
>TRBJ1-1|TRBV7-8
CASSLGTGGRAFF
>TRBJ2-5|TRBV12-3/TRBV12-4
CASSFFQETQYF
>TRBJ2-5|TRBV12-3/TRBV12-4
CASTPGEETQYF
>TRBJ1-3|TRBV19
CASSVGTGDGNTIYF
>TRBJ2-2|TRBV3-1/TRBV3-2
CASSQGGGPNTGELFF
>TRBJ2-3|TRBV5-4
CASSYQGTDTQYF
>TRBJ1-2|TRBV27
CASSLRGIYGYTF
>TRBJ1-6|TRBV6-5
CASKRSSYNSPLHF
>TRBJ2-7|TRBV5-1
CASSLPDSPYEQYF
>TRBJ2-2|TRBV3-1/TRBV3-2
CASSQWGAGELFF
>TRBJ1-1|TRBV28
CASSLNRNTEAFF
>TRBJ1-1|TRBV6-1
CASSPGSLEAFF
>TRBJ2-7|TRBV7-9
CASSLSGQGDEQYF
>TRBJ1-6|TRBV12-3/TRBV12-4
CASSSTGFLHF
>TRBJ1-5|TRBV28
CARRDRGLGQPQHF
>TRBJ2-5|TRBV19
CASSISGGGAETQYF
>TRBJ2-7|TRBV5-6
CASSLDRSSYEQYF
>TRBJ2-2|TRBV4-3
CASSQVIREPAGELFF
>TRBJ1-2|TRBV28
CASQGVTTNYGYTF
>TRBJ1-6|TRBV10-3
CAISESGEGDSPLHF
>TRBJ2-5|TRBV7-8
CASSLATRRRETQYF
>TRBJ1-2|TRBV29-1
CSAGQNYGYTF
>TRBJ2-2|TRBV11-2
CASSLVPSNTGELFF
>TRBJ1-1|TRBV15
CATSGRDTEAFF
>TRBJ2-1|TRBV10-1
CASSEEARGGYNEQFF
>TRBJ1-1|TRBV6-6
CASSPGSLEAFF
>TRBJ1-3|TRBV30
CAWRKEPGNTIYF
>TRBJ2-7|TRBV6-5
CASSTGASYEQYF
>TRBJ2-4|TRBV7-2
CASSPAGGGNIQYF
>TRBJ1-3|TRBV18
CASSPGREKDTIYF
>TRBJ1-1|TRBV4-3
CASSQDSGGIGFF